This TCR beta chain was identified during a study of blood T cell repertoires in COVID-19. Study details: The United States, Italy and Spain were the sources of the acute and convalescent COVID-19 samples. PBMCs, B-cell-depleted T cells, or T cells provided the cDNA or gDNA that made up the material.

Per the authors' pipeline: From reference gene primer amplification, estimates of nucleated cell counts were derived. Clones were sequenced by immunoSEQ multiplex PCR, and TCRdb holds only the in-frame ones, with some missing. D and trimming come from the DNA, and the V and J calls and clone size come from that table. This table holds approximately 53,000 clones, more than 80% found once. This CDR3 spans 15 amino acids. CDR1 and CDR2 (germline): LGHNA, YNFKEQ. Germline trimming cut 3 bases from V and 8 bases from J; bases unmatched to any gene: 4. The specimen sequenced was peripheral blood. The sequence was obtained from a man aged 40-50 years with acute or convalescent COVID-19. The chain joins TRBV4-2 to TRBJ2-1; 13 bases line up with TRBD2. In DNA, the CDR3 is TGTGCCAGCAGCCAGCGACTAGCGGGGGGCGATGAGCAGTTCTTC. Protein sequence: CASSQRLAGGDEQFF.